The 27 T cell receptor beta chains given below trace back to one sample, sequenced in a study of TIL therapy for anti-PD-1-resistant metastatic lung cancer. Noted time point: pre-treatment sample, taken before nivolumab and TIL therapy. The tumor samples were excised metastases, mostly pleural nodules or supraclavicular lymph nodes. Sequencing used immunoSEQ v3. Generated by immunoSEQ multiplex PCR, the TCRdb table keeps only in-frame clones and is missing some. The sample lists roughly 10,000 clones, 56% occurring once. The sample here was tumor tissue, taken at baseline. The source of these receptors is a person aged 25-85 years with non-small cell lung cancer.

Here the CDR3 reads CASSLVGGMNTEAFF. CDR3 coding DNA: TGCGCCAGCAGCTTGGTAGGAGGAATGAACACTGAAGCTTTCTTT. This chain joins TRBV5-1 and TRBJ1-1; D remains ambiguous. The V gene lost 0 bases and the J gene lost 0 bases, with 9 bases spanning the gap. CDR3 length: 15 residues. Germline loops: CDR1 SGHRS, CDR2 YFSETQ.

The rearrangement uses TRBV30 and TRBJ1-1, with TRBD1 as a possible D gene (6 bases). V lost 2 bases to trimming and J lost 4 bases, with 11 bases between them. This CDR3 is built from 13 residues. CDR1 and CDR2 (germline): GTSNPN, SVGIG (reference sequence). The CDR3 DNA reads TGTGCCTGGAGTCAGGGGTCGGTCACTGAAGCTTTCTTT. Protein sequence: CAWSQGSVTEAFF.

The chain joins TRBV18 to TRBJ2-5, with D maybe TRBD2 (5 bases). CDR1 is KGHSH and CDR2 is LQKENI in the germline V gene. Trimming left V 6 bases short and J 5 bases short, with 16 bases between. The CDR3 extends over 14 amino acids. CDR3 amino acids: CASSPASTGETQYF. Here the CDR3 DNA reads TGTGCCAGCTCGCCAGCCTCGACGGGGGAGACCCAGTACTTC.

The chain employs TRBV2 and TRBJ2-7, with a possible D match to TRBD1 (5 bases). The CDR3 has 13 residues. V dropped 6 bases and J dropped 4 bases, with 13 bases sitting between them. The germline V gene encodes CDR1 SNHLY and CDR2 FYNNEI. The CDR3 nucleotides are TGTGCCAGCAGCCGGGCCAGGGCTTACGAGCAGTACTTC. Residues: CASSRARAYEQYF.

The chain links TRBV19 to TRBJ2-7; D is ambiguous. Trimming removed 1 base from V and 0 bases from J, with 4 bases in between. The CDR3 is made up of 13 amino acids. The germline CDR1 and CDR2 sequences are LNHDA and SQIVND (reference sequence). Written as DNA, the CDR3 is TGTGCCAGTAGTATAGCTCACTCCTACGAGCAGTACTTC. Translating gives CASSIAHSYEQYF.

With regard to this clone: Different DNA sequences within this sample yield the same CDR3. V usage is TRBV10-3 and J usage is TRBJ2-3, with D possibly being TRBD1 (6 bases). V was cut by 7 bases and J by 4 bases, with 15 bases left in between. The length of the CDR3 is 14 residues. The germline V gene encodes CDR1 ENHRY and CDR2 SYGVKD. The CDR3 is CAIKSRGESDTQYF. The CDR3, as DNA: TGTGCCATCAAAAGCAGGGGAGAGTCAGATACGCAGTATTTT.

V and J are TRBV5-1 and TRBJ2-1; 9 nucleotides match TRBD2. The trim removed 2 bases at V and 2 bases at J, leaving 2 bases unmatched. The CDR3 spans 15 residues. Germline V lookup: CDR1 SGHRS, CDR2 YFSETQ. CDR3 sequence reads: CASSLASGTYNEQFF. The DNA of the CDR3 is TGCGCCAGCAGCTTAGCTAGCGGGACCTACAATGAGCAGTTCTTC.

The genes are TRBV7-3 and TRBJ1-1; D is undetermined. The germline V and J ends were trimmed by 2 bases and 0 bases, with 4 bases remaining between them. This CDR3 has 13 amino acids. Germline V gives CDR1 SGHTA, CDR2 FQGTGA. CDR3 DNA: TGTGCCAGCAGCTTAGATCTGAACACTGAAGCTTTCTTT. Translating it yields CASSLDLNTEAFF.

This clone appeared a few times. The J gene is TRBJ2-2, the V gene TRBV6-1; D is unresolved. The CDR3 consists of 15 residues. CDR1 MNHNS and CDR2 SASEGT come from the germline V gene. The germline V and J ends were trimmed by 7 bases and 3 bases, with 15 bases remaining between them. Here the CDR3 reads CASTLFQADTGELFF. In nucleotides, the CDR3 is TGTGCCAGCACTCTCTTCCAGGCCGACACCGGGGAGCTGTTTTTT.

The chain joins TRBV7-3 to TRBJ2-5, with TRBD2 matching 16 bases. J lost 3 bases, V lost 2 bases, and 6 bases had no gene match. The CDR3 length is 18 residues. Germline V gene data show CDR1 as SGHTA and CDR2 as FQGTGA. CDR3 protein: CASSLGWGTSGREETQYF. CDR3 bases: TGTGCCAGCAGCTTAGGGTGGGGGACTAGCGGGAGGGAAGAGACCCAGTACTTC.

The rearrangement uses TRBV7-6 and TRBJ2-2; TRBD2 matches 8 bases. This CDR3 is 16 amino acids long. Germline CDR1 reads SGHVS; CDR2 reads FNYEAQ. V lost 5 bases and J lost 6; bases outside the gene matches: 11. The CDR3 here is CASSVSGTRGPGELFF. DNA for the CDR3: TGTGCCAGCAGCGTTTCCGGGACTAGGGGCCCCGGGGAGCTGTTTTTT.

This clone showed up just a few times. The chain joins TRBV9 to TRBJ2-1, with D tentatively TRBD2 (5 bases). The V gene lost 0 bases and the J gene lost 0 bases, with 7 bases spanning the gap. The CDR3 totals 15 residues. The germline CDR1 and CDR2 sequences are SGDLS and YYNGEE. The CDR3 protein is CASSVAAASYNEQFF. The CDR3 DNA reads TGTGCCAGCAGCGTAGCAGCGGCCTCCTACAATGAGCAGTTCTTC.

The chain couples TRBV6-5 to TRBJ2-3; D gene uncertain. From germline, CDR1 is MNHEY and CDR2 SVGAGI. V lost 0 bases, J lost 11 bases, and 15 bases lay in between. The length of the CDR3 is 14 residues. CDR3 protein: CASSYSSPGPKQYF. CDR3 sequence (DNA): TGTGCCAGCAGTTACTCCTCGCCGGGCCCTAAGCAGTATTTT.

The chain recombines TRBV11-2 with TRBJ1-3; the D gene is possibly TRBD1 (5 bases). V shed 5 bases and J shed 0 bases, with 11 bases lying between them. The CDR3 sequence is 15 residues long. Germline loops: CDR1 SGHAT, CDR2 FQNNGV. CDR3 in amino acids: CASSPRQYSGNTIYF. The CDR3 bases are TGTGCCAGCAGCCCCCGACAGTACTCTGGAAACACCATATATTTT.

As concerns this clone: Other nucleotide sequences in the sample specify the same CDR3. This chain joins TRBV4-1 and TRBJ2-7; D uncertain. Per the germline V gene, CDR1 is MGHRA and CDR2 is YSYEKL. The ends were cut back, 0 bases at V and 3 bases at J, with 12 bases in the middle. The CDR3 is 15 residues long. The CDR3 here is CASSQEGHQGYEQYF. The CDR3 DNA reads as TGCGCCAGCAGCCAAGAAGGGCACCAAGGCTACGAGCAGTACTTC.

The chain links TRBV15 to TRBJ2-7; D unresolved. The V gene's germline CDR1 is LNHNV and CDR2 YYDKDF (reference sequence). There are 14 residues in the CDR3. Deletions cut 0 bases from V and 1 base from J, with 7 bases between. CDR3 loop: CATSREQSSYEQYF. The CDR3 region has the DNA TGTGCCACCAGCAGAGAACAGTCATCCTACGAGCAGTACTTC.

V usage is TRBV19 and J usage is TRBJ2-3, with D possibly TRBD2 on 5 matching bases. CDR1 is LNHDA and CDR2 is SQIVND in the germline V gene (reference sequence). The germline V and J ends were trimmed by 3 bases and 6 bases, with 13 bases remaining between them. The length of the CDR3 is 14 residues. CDR3 loop: CASSIAGGYDTQYF. The CDR3 DNA sequence: TGTGCCAGTAGTATCGCTGGAGGTTACGATACGCAGTATTTT.

This clone came up a few times. V and J are TRBV2 and TRBJ1-6; weak D call: TRBD1 (6 bases). Per germline, CDR1 SNHLY and CDR2 FYNNEI. The V end was cut by 11 bases, the J end by 6 bases, with 11 bases between. This CDR3 has 12 residues. CDR3 DNA sequence: TGTGCCGGCCACAGGGCTAATTCACCCCTCCACTTT. This sequence encodes CAGHRANSPLHF.

The chain combines TRBV6-5 with TRBJ2-3; D unresolved. V dropped 2 bases and J dropped 6 bases, with 9 bases sitting between them. Germline V gives CDR1 MNHEY, CDR2 SVGAGI. The CDR3 covers 13 residues. The CDR3 region has the DNA TGTGCCAGCAGTTACGCTGGGTCGGATACGCAGTATTTT. Its protein product is CASSYAGSDTQYF.

The J gene is TRBJ2-4, the V gene TRBV5-1; a possible D gene is TRBD1 (6 bases). CDR1 and CDR2 (germline): SGHRS, YFSETQ. V lost 5 bases and J lost 1, with 10 bases in between. CDR3 size: 14 residues. The CDR3 nucleotides are TGCGCCAGCAGACTGGACAGCGCCAAAAACATTCAGTACTTC. It translates to CASRLDSAKNIQYF.

This clone was counted between two and nine times. The CDR3 protein is CASSEEFVGPNAFNEQFF. CDR3 coding DNA: TGTGCCAGCAGTGAAGAATTTGTTGGGCCCAATGCCTTCAATGAGCAGTTCTTC. The rearrangement links TRBV6-1 to TRBJ2-1; D unresolved. Germline V gene data show CDR1 as MNHNS and CDR2 as SASEGT. The CDR3 runs to 18 residues. Deletions cut 1 base from V and 6 bases from J, with 22 bases between.

V is TRBV11-2 and J is TRBJ2-5; 16 nucleotides match TRBD2. The CDR3 length is 18 residues. Germline assignment: CDR1 SGHAT and CDR2 FQNNGV. V trimming: 3 bases; J trimming: 5 bases; junction bases outside the gene matches: 9. CDR3 loop: CASSFHVPGLAGGETQYF. DNA for the CDR3: TGTGCCAGCAGCTTTCATGTCCCGGGACTAGCGGGAGGGGAGACCCAGTACTTC.

This chain connects TRBV6-1 to TRBJ2-3; D might be TRBD1 (5 bases). The CDR3 has 15 amino acids. Looked up from germline, CDR1 is MNHNS and CDR2 is SASEGT. V lost 6 bases, J lost 1 base, and 14 bases lay in between. The DNA of the CDR3 is TGTGCCAGCAGCGGCCAGGGTTTACGCACAGATACGCAGTATTTT. Protein product: CASSGQGLRTDTQYF.

V and J are TRBV19 and TRBJ1-1; tentatively, D is TRBD1 (5 bases). Germline CDR1 LNHDA, CDR2 SQIVND (reference sequence). V lost 5 bases to trimming and J lost 7 bases, with 8 bases between them. The CDR3 loop spans 11 amino acids. The CDR3: CASSLGVEAFF. CDR3 nucleotides: TGTGCCAGTAGTTTAGGGGTTGAAGCTTTCTTT.

As for this clone: Other nucleotide sequences in the sample specify the same CDR3. The chain couples TRBV9 to TRBJ1-1; TRBD1 agrees at 10 bases. From germline, CDR1 is SGDLS and CDR2 YYNGEE. This CDR3 has 14 residues. J was trimmed by 4 bases and V by 2 bases; bases with no gene match: 2. In DNA form, the CDR3 reads TGTGCCAGCAGCGTTGGACAGGGGGGCACTGAAGCTTTCTTT. Translated: CASSVGQGGTEAFF.

The chain employs TRBV7-8 and TRBJ2-7; TRBD1 might be the D (6 bases). The ends were cut back, 5 bases at V and 0 bases at J, with 11 bases in the middle. Germline assignment: CDR1 SGHVS and CDR2 FQNEAQ. The CDR3 sequence is 14 residues long. Here the CDR3 reads CASSPPTGSYEQYF. DNA for the CDR3: TGTGCCAGCAGCCCTCCGACAGGCTCCTACGAGCAGTACTTC.

V usage is TRBV9 and J usage is TRBJ2-1, with TRBD1 matching 12 bases. V dropped 1 base and J dropped 7; count of bases not matched to a gene: 6. This CDR3 has 16 amino acids. Germline V lookup: CDR1 SGDLS, CDR2 YYNGEE. CDR3 protein: CASSVSGQGAGNEQFF. In DNA form, the CDR3 reads TGTGCCAGCAGCGTATCGGGACAGGGGGCTGGTAATGAGCAGTTCTTC.